This entry lists 24 T cell receptor beta chains sequenced from one sample in a study of blood T cell repertoires in COVID-19. This table comes from immunoSEQ multiplex PCR, and its TCRdb copy is limited to in-frame clones, with some not included. The repertoire holds about 170,000 clones, with roughly 83% as singletons. The sequencing sample was made of PBMCs or T cells enriched from blood (not recorded which). The receptors shown here come from a woman between 45 and 65 years old who had recovered from COVID-19.

The chain carries TRBV30 and TRBJ2-3; D gene unclear. The germline V gene has CDR1 GTSNPN and CDR2 SVGIG (reference sequence). The CDR3 is 14 residues long. V was pared by 4 bases and J by 1 base, with 12 bases between. The CDR3, as DNA: TGTGCCTGGACATCACAGCTCGGCACAGATACGCAGTATTTT. It encodes CAWTSQLGTDTQYF.

This chain links TRBV19 with TRBJ1-3; D is unclear. CDR3 length equals 14 residues. CDR1 and CDR2 from the germline V gene are LNHDA and SQIVND (reference sequence). V dropped 5 bases and J dropped 4 bases, with 12 bases sitting between them. The CDR3: CASSASQAGNTIYF. The CDR3 DNA reads TGTGCCAGTAGTGCGTCCCAGGCAGGAAACACCATATATTTT.

Ten or more counts support this clone. This chain uses TRBV4-1 with TRBJ2-5, with D perhaps matching TRBD1 (5 bases). The CDR3 has 16 amino acids. Trimming removed 5 bases from V and 3 bases from J, with 19 bases in between. Germline CDR1 MGHRA, CDR2 YSYEKL. CDR3 in DNA: TGCGCCAGCAGCTCACGCTCCCGGACACCAGAAGAGACCCAGTACTTC. This encodes CASSSRSRTPEETQYF.

The CDR3 loop reads CASSGRHEQFF. Here the CDR3 DNA reads TGTGCCAGCAGTGGGCGACATGAGCAGTTCTTC. The V and J genes are TRBV28 and TRBJ2-1; no clear D. From germline, CDR1 is MDHEN and CDR2 SYDVKM. This CDR3 has 11 residues. V lost 5 bases, J lost 8 bases, and 7 bases lay in between.

V is TRBV9 and J is TRBJ2-3, with 10 bases matching TRBD2. Germline trimming cut 0 bases from V and 4 bases from J; bases unmatched to any gene: 5. Germline loops: CDR1 SGDLS, CDR2 YYNGEE. This CDR3 contains 16 residues. CDR3 sequence: CASSVALAGDSDTQYF. In nucleotides, the CDR3 is TGTGCCAGCAGCGTAGCGCTAGCGGGAGACTCAGATACGCAGTATTTT. Full variable domain (missing parts from reference TRBV9 and TRBJ2-3): DSGVTQTPKHLITATGQRVTLRCSPRSGDLSVYWYQQSLDQGLQFLIQYYNGEERAKGNILERFSAQQFPDLHSELNLSSLELGDSALYFCASSVALAGDSDTQYFGPGTRLTVL.

The CDR3 sequence is CASSQDGQRRYGYTF. CDR3 coding DNA: TGCGCCAGCAGCCAAGATGGACAGCGCCGCTATGGCTACACCTTC. The chain carries TRBV4-3 and TRBJ1-2; tentatively, D is TRBD1 (6 bases). V shed 0 bases and J shed 4 bases, with 12 bases lying between them. Germline V gives CDR1 LGHNA, CDR2 YSLEER. This CDR3 has 15 residues.

The chain combines TRBV7-2 with TRBJ2-3, with 13 bases fitting TRBD2. CDR1 and CDR2 (germline): SGHTA, FQGNSA. J gave up 5 bases and V 5 bases, and 7 bases lay outside the gene matches. This CDR3 contains 16 residues. CDR3 protein: CASSALAGGPLDTQYF. CDR3 DNA sequence: TGTGCCAGCAGCGCACTAGCGGGGGGGCCCCTAGATACGCAGTATTTT.

Remarks on this clone: The junction differs from germline at one of its ends, possibly a read error. J is TRBJ2-5 and V is TRBV3-1 (or the pseudogene TRBV3-2); D uncertain. Looked up from germline, CDR1 is LGHDT and CDR2 is YNNKEL (reference sequence). The CDR3 consists of 11 residues. In nucleotides, the CDR3 is TGTGCCAGCAGCCAATGGGTCCAGAGGCACTTC. Amino acids: CASSQWVQRHF.

The chain employs TRBV12-3 or TRBV12-4 and TRBJ2-4, with TRBD1 matching over 7 bases. CDR3 length: 13 residues. V shed 8 bases, J shed 4 bases, and the junction held 5 bases outside the gene matches. CDR3 sequence (DNA): TGTGCCAGCCGGGGACAGACAAAAAACATTCAGTACTTC. This sequence encodes CASRGQTKNIQYF.

J is TRBJ1-5 and V is TRBV4-1; 7 nucleotides align to TRBD1. Germline V gene sequence: CDR1 MGHRA, CDR2 YSYEKL. With 0 bases clipped from V and 4 bases from J, the junction kept 6 bases outside the gene matches. CDR3 size: 16 residues. For the CDR3, the DNA is TGCGCCAGCAGCCAAGACGGAGTGACAGGGAATCAGCCCCAGCATTTT. This translates into CASSQDGVTGNQPQHF.

This chain uses TRBV11-2 with TRBJ1-6; D possibly corresponds to TRBD1 (5 bases). This CDR3 has 14 amino acids. The V gene's germline CDR1 is SGHAT and CDR2 FQNNGV. The V and J ends lost 5 bases and 8 bases respectively, with 13 bases between them. The CDR3: CASSVFLGDSPLHF. CDR3 bases: TGTGCCAGCAGCGTATTCCTAGGGGATTCACCCCTCCACTTT.

The V gene is TRBV6-5, the J gene TRBJ1-2; no clear D gene. CDR1 is MNHEY and CDR2 is SVGAGI in the germline V gene. Trimming took 6 bases from V and 4 from J, leaving 9 bases between them. CDR3 length: 12 amino acids. This CDR3 is CASSAGFYGYTF. CDR3 nucleotides: TGTGCCAGCAGCGCAGGCTTCTATGGCTACACCTTC.

This clone was seen a handful of times. The rearrangement joins TRBV19 to TRBJ2-5; 7 bases are shared with TRBD1. The length of the CDR3 is 13 residues. V shed 9 bases, J shed 2 bases, and the junction held 6 bases outside the gene matches. Germline V lookup: CDR1 LNHDA, CDR2 SQIVND (reference sequence). DNA of the CDR3: TGTGCCAGCGCTGGACAGGTTCAAGAGACCCAGTACTTC. Its protein is CASAGQVQETQYF.

This chain's CDR3 is CASSRGGEAQHF. DNA of the CDR3: TGTGCCAGCTCACGTGGGGGGGAGGCCCAGCATTTT. The gene calls are TRBV18 and TRBJ1-5; D might be TRBD1 (5 bases). Germline CDR1 and CDR2: KGHSH and LQKENI. The V gene lost 4 bases and the J gene lost 11 bases, with 12 bases spanning the gap. CDR3 size: 12 residues. Full variable domain (rest looked up from reference TRBV18 and TRBJ1-5): NAGVMQNPRHLVRRRGQEARLRCSPMKGHSHVYWYRQLPEEGLKFMVYLQKENIIDESGMPKERFSAEFPKEGPSILRIQQVVRGDSAAYFCASSRGGEAQHFGDGTRLSIL.

The rearrangement joins TRBV7-2 to TRBJ1-1; weak D call: TRBD1 (6 bases). The germline CDR1 and CDR2 sequences are SGHTA and FQGNSA. V lost 8 bases to trimming and J lost 0 bases, with 10 bases between them. This CDR3 is 13 amino acids long. The CDR3 region is CASAGQLNTEAFF. CDR3 nucleotide sequence: TGTGCCAGCGCCGGACAGCTGAACACTGAAGCTTTCTTT. Variable domain in full (rest from reference TRBV7-2 and TRBJ1-1): GAGVSQSPSNKVTEKGKDVELRCDPISGHTALYWYRQSLGQGLEFLIYFQGNSAPDKSGLPSDRFSAERTGGSVSTLTIQRTQQEDSAVYLCASAGQLNTEAFFGQGTRLTVV.

The rearrangement links TRBV4-2 to TRBJ2-6; possibly TRBD2 for D (5 bases). The CDR3 sequence is 15 residues long. Germline assignment: CDR1 LGHNA and CDR2 YNFKEQ. V was trimmed by 4 bases and J by 2 bases, leaving 9 bases between them. The CDR3 loop is CASSPSGTGANVLTF. CDR3 in DNA: TGTGCCAGCAGCCCATCGGGGACTGGGGCCAACGTCCTGACTTTC.

This clone was counted a single time. CDR3 sequence: CASSQAPQGMNTEAFF. CDR3 DNA sequence: TGTGCCAGCAGCCAAGCTCCACAGGGGATGAACACTGAAGCTTTCTTT. This sequence joins TRBV4-2 and TRBJ1-1; 7 positions match TRBD1. This CDR3 region has 16 residues. V lost 1 base to trimming and J lost 0 bases; unmatched junction nucleotides: 5. Germline values: CDR1 LGHNA, CDR2 YNFKEQ.

V usage is TRBV25-1 and J usage is TRBJ1-1; D is possibly TRBD1 (5 bases). The CDR3 totals 12 residues. Trimming pared 3 bases from V and 8 bases from J, leaving 10 bases between. Germline V gene sequence: CDR1 MGHDK, CDR2 SYGVNS. The CDR3 DNA follows: TGTGCCAGCAGTGATCTTAGGGGCGAAGCTTTCTTT. Translating it yields CASSDLRGEAFF.

The rearrangement links TRBV9 to TRBJ2-3; the D gene is possibly TRBD2 (5 bases). The germline gives CDR1 SGDLS, CDR2 YYNGEE. V lost 0 bases, J lost 2 bases, and 10 bases lay in between. There are 15 residues in the CDR3. As DNA, the CDR3 is TGTGCCAGCAGCGTAGCTCAGAGGGTCACAGATACGCAGTATTTT. Protein: CASSVAQRVTDTQYF.

The CDR3 loop is CASSSQGVYQPQHF. DNA of the CDR3: TGTGCCAGCAGTTCCCAGGGGGTCTACCAGCCCCAGCATTTT. This sequence joins TRBV7-9 and TRBJ1-5; 7 positions match TRBD1. The germline V gene encodes CDR1 SEHNR and CDR2 FQNEAQ (reference sequence). The CDR3 has 14 amino acids. The J segment lost 7 bases and the V segment lost 6 bases, leaving 9 bases of the junction unmatched. Using reference TRBV7-9 and TRBJ1-5 for the parts outside the CDR3, the full variable domain is DTGVSQNPRHKITKRGQNVTFRCDPISEHNRLYWYRQTLGQGPEFLTYFQNEAQLEKSRLLSDRFSAERPKGSFSTLEIQRTEQGDSAMYLCASSSQGVYQPQHFGDGTRLSIL.

This chain joins TRBV29-1 and TRBJ1-2; 8 nucleotides agree with TRBD1. The CDR3 length is 13 residues. CDR1 is SQVTM, CDR2 ANQGSEA, per germline. V lost 7 bases, J lost 7 bases, and 11 bases stayed unmatched. Here the CDR3 DNA reads TGCAGCGGTGGACAGGGATTATCGGCTGGCTACACCTTC. As protein: CSGGQGLSAGYTF.

V gene TRBV6-5 combines with J gene TRBJ1-4, with 10 bases aligning to TRBD1. Trimming removed 8 bases from V and 2 bases from J; junction bases left unmatched: 5. From germline, CDR1 is MNHEY and CDR2 SVGAGI. The CDR3 consists of 15 residues. The CDR3 DNA follows: TGTGCCAGCCAGGACAGGGGGTTCACTAATGAAAAACTGTTTTTT. As protein: CASQDRGFTNEKLFF.

This clone was picked up a small number of times. The sample holds other DNA sequences that translate to the same CDR3. J is TRBJ2-1 and V is TRBV7-8, with a possible D match to TRBD1 (5 bases). The germline V and J ends were trimmed by 1 base and 10 bases, with 11 bases remaining between them. Germline lookup yields CDR1 SGHVS and CDR2 FQNEAQ. CDR3 length: 13 residues. CDR3 residues: CASSLVQGWEQFF. DNA for the CDR3: TGTGCCAGCAGCTTAGTTCAGGGTTGGGAGCAGTTCTTC.

This clone is a singleton in its sample. The rearrangement uses TRBV7-2 and TRBJ1-4; D may be TRBD1 (5 bases). The CDR3 sequence is 14 residues long. V shed 5 bases and J shed 7 bases, with 14 bases lying between them. Germline V gene lookup returns CDR1 SGHTA and CDR2 FQGNSA. The CDR3 loop reads CASSPGLTGEKLFF. The CDR3 bases are TGTGCCAGCAGCCCGGGACTCACCGGTGAAAAACTGTTTTTT.